This is a list of T cell receptor beta chains from one sample in a study of cytomegalovirus exposure and HLA in healthy donors. The method was immunoSEQ multiplex PCR; TCRdb's version includes in-frame clones alone and lacks a portion of them. This table holds approximately 160,000 clones, 80% found once. Sequenced input: PBMCs. Receptors were obtained from a woman aged 50 to 65 in good health and CMV-seropositive. Each CDR3 is given with its conserved first and last residue. The D gene is left open where the match is weak. Part of the rows lack a size; the others show once, few, many or a class for expanded clones.

TRBD1	TRBV18	NA	TRBJ1-1	CASSPQGAHTEAFF	TGTGCCAGCTCACCCCAGGGGGCGCACACTGAAGCTTTCTTT
NA	TRBV21-1	NA	TRBJ2-7	CASSETGMGYEQYF	TGTGCCAGCTCCGAGACAGGGATGGGGTACGAGCAGTACTTC
NA	TRBV6-5	few	TRBJ1-1	CASSYAAGRTEAFF	TGTGCCAGCAGTTACGCAGCGGGACGGACTGAAGCTTTCTTT
NA	TRBV28	few	TRBJ2-7	CASSLVLAQGYEQYF	TGTGCCAGCAGTTTAGTGCTGGCCCAGGGGTACGAGCAGTACTTC
TRBD2	TRBV5-1	NA	TRBJ2-1	CASSLTSLAASYNEQFF	TGCGCCAGCAGCTTGACCTCACTAGCGGCTTCCTACAATGAGCAGTTCTTC
NA	TRBV7-3	NA	TRBJ2-2	CATSAGAFTGELFF	TGTGCCACGAGTGCGGGGGCGTTCACCGGGGAGCTGTTTTTT
TRBD2	TRBV10-3	NA	TRBJ2-2	CAISERGVNTGELFF	TGTGCCATCAGTGAGCGGGGGGTAAACACCGGGGAGCTGTTTTTT
TRBD1	TRBV20-1	NA	TRBJ2-7	CSAHRGGEQYF	TGCAGTGCTCACAGGGGTGGCGAGCAGTACTTC
TRBD2	TRBV4-2	NA	TRBJ2-5	CASGERGGQETQYF	TGTGCCAGCGGTGAGCGGGGGGGCCAAGAGACCCAGTACTTC
TRBD2	TRBV13	NA	TRBJ2-5	CASSPPGLTLYQETQYF	TGTGCCAGCAGCCCCCCGGGACTAACCCTGTACCAAGAGACCCAGTACTTC
TRBD1	TRBV18	NA	TRBJ1-5	CASSPNHKGTGDLQPQHF	TGTGCCAGCTCACCAAATCATAAGGGGACAGGGGATCTTCAGCCCCAGCATTTT
TRBD2	TRBV7-9	NA	TRBJ2-2	CASSLAVAGVTGELFF	TGTGCCAGCAGCTTAGCTGTAGCGGGAGTTACCGGGGAGCTGTTTTTT
TRBD1	TRBV11-1	NA	TRBJ1-1	CASKRTGGPEAFF	TGTGCCAGCAAAAGGACAGGGGGCCCCGAAGCTTTCTTT
TRBD1	TRBV10-3	NA	TRBJ2-7	CAISGDRGLYEQYF	TGTGCCATCAGTGGGGACAGGGGCCTTTACGAGCAGTACTTC
NA	TRBV28	NA	TRBJ2-1	CASIESGEYSEQFF	TGTGCCAGCATTGAGTCTGGGGAGTATAGTGAGCAGTTCTTC
TRBD2	TRBV6-1	NA	TRBJ2-3	CASSTSGRSDTQYF	TGTGCCAGCAGTACTAGCGGGAGATCAGATACGCAGTATTTT
TRBD2	TRBV5-1	NA	TRBJ2-5	CASSEGLAFETQYF	TGCGCCAGCAGTGAGGGACTAGCCTTTGAGACCCAGTACTTC
TRBD1	TRBV10-3	NA	TRBJ1-2	CAINAGTGGVYGYTF	TGTGCCATCAACGCCGGGACAGGGGGGGTTTATGGCTACACCTTC
TRBD1	TRBV19	NA	TRBJ2-7	CASRAGQGNYEQYF	TGTGCCAGTAGGGCGGGACAGGGGAACTACGAGCAGTACTTC
NA	TRBV25-1	NA	TRBJ1-1	CASSGMRGNCTEAFF	TGTGCCAGCAGTGGAATGAGGGGGAATTGCACTGAAGCTTTCTTT